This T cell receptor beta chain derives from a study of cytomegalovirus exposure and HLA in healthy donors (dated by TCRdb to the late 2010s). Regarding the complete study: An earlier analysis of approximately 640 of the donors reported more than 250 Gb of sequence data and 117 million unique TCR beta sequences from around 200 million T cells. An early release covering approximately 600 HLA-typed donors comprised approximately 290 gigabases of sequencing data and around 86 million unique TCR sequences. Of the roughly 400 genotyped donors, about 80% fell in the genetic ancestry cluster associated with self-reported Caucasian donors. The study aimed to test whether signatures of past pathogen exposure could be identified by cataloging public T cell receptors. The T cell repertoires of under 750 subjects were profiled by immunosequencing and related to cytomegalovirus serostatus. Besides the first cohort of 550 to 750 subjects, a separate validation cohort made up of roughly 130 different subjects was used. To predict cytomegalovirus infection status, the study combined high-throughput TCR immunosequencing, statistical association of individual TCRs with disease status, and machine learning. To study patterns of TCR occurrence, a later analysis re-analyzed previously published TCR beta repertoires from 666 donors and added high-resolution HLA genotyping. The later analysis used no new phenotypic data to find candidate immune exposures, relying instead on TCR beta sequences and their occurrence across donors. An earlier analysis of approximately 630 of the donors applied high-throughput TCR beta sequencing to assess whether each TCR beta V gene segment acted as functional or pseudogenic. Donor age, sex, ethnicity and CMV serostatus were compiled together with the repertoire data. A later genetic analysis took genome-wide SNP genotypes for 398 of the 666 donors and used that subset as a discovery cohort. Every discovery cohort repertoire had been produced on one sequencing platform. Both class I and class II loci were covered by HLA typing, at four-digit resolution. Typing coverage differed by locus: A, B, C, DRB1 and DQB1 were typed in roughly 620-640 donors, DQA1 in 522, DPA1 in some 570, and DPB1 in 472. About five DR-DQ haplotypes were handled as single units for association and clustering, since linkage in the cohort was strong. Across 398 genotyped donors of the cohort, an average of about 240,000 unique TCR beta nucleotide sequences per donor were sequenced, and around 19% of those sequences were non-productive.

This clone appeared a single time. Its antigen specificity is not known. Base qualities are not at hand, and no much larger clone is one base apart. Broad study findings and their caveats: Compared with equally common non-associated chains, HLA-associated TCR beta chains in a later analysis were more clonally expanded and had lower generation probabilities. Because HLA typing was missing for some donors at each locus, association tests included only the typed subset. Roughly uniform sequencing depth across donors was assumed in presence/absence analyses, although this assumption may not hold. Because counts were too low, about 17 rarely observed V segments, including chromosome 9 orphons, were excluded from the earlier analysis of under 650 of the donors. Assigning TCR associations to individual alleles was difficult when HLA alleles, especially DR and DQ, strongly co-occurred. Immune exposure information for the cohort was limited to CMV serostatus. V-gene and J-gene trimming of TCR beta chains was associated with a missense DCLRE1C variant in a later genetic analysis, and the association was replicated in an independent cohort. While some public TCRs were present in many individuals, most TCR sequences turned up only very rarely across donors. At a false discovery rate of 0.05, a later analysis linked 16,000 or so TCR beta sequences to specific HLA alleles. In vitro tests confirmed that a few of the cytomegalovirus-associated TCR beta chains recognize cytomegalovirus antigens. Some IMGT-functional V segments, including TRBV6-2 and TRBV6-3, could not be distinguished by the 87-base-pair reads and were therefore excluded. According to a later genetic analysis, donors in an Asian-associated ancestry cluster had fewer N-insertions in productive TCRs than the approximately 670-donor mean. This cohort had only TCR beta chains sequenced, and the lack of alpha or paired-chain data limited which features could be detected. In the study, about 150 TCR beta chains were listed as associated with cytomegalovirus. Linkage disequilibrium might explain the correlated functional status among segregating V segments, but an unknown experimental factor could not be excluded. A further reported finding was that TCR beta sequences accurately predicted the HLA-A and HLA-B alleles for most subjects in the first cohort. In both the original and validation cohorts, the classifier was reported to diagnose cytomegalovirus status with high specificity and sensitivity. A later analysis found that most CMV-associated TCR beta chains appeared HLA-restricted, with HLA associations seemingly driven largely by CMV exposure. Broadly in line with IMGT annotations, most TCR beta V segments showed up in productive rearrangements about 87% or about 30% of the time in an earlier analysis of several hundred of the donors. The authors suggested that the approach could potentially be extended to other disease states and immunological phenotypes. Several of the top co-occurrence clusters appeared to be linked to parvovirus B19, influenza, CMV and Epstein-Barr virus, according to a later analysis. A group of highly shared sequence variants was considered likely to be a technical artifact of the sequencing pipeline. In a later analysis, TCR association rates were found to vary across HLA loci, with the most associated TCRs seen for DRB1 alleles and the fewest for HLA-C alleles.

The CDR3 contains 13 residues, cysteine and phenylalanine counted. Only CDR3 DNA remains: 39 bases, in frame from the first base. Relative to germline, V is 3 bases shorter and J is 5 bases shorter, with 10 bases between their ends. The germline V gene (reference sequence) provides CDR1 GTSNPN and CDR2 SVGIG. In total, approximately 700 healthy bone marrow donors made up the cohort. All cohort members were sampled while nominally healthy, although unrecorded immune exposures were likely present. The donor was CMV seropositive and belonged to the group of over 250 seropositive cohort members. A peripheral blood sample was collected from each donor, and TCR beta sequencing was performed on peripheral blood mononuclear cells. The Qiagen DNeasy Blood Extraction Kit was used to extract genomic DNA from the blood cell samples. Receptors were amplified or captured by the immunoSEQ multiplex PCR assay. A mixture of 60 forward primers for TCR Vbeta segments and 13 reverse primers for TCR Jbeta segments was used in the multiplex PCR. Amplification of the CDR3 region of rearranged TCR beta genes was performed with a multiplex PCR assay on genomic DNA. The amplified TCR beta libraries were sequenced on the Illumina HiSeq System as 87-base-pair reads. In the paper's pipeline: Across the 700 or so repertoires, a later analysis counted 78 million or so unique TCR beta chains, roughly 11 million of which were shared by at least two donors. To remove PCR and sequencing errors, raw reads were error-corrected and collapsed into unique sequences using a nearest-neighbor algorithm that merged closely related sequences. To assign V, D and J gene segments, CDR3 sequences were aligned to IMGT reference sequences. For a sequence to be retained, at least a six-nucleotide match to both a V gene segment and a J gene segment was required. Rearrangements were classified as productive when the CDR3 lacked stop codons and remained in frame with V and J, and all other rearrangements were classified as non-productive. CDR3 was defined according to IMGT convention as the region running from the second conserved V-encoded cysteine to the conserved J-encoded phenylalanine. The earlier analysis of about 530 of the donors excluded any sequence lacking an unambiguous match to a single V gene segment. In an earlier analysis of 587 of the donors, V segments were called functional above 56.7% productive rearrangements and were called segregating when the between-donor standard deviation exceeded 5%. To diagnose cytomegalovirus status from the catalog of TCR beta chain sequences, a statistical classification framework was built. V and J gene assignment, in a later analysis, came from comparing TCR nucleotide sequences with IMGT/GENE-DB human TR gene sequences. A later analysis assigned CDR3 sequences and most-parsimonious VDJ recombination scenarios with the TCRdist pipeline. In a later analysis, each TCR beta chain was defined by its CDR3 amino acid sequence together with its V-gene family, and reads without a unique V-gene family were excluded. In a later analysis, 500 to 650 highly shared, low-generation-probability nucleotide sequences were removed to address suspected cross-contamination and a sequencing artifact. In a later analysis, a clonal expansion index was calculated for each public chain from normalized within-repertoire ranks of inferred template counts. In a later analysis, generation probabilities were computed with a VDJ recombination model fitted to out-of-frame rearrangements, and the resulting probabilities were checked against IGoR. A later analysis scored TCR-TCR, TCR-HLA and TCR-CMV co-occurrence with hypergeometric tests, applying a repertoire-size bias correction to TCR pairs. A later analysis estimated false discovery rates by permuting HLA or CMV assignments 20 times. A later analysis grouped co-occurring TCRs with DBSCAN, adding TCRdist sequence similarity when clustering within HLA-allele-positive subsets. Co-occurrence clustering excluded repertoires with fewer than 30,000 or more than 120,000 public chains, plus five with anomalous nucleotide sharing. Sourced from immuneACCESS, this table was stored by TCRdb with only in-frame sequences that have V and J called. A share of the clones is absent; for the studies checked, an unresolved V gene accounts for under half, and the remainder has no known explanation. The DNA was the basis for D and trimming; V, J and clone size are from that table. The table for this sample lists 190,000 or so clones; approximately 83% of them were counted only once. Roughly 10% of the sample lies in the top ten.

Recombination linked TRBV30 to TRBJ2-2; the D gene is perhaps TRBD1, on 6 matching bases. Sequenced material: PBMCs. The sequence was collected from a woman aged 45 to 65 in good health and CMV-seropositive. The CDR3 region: CAWSDQGTGELFF. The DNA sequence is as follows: TGTGCCTGGAGCGATCAGGGGACCGGGGAGCTGTTTTTT.